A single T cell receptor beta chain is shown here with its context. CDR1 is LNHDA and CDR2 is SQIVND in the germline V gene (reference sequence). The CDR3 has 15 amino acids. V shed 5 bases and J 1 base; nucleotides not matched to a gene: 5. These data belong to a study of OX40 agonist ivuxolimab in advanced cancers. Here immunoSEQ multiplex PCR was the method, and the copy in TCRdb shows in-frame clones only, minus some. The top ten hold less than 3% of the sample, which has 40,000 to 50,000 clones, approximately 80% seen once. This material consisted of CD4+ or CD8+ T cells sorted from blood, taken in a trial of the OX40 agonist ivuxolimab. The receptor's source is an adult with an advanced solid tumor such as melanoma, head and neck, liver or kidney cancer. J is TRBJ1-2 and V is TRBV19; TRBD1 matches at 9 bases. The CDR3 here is CASSPRTGVNYGYTF. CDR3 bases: TGTGCCAGTAGTCCACGGACAGGGGTTAACTATGGCTACACCTTC.